Sequencing of this TCR beta chain was carried out in a study of T cell changes during pregnancy in multiple sclerosis. The repertoire was sequenced with immunoSEQ multiplex PCR; TCRdb's copy has only in-frame clones and lacks some. In the table there are under 70,000 clones, approximately 91% of which are singletons. The V gene's germline CDR1 is SGHTA and CDR2 FQGNSA. The CDR3 runs 15 residues. The V and J ends lost 4 bases and 0 bases respectively, with 10 bases between them. The sequenced sample was peripheral blood, obtained in the second trimester of pregnancy. V usage is TRBV7-2 and J usage is TRBJ2-1; no clear D gene. The receptor's source is a female donor with multiple sclerosis, enrolled in a pregnancy study. The CDR3 nucleotides are TGTGCCAGCAGCTCAACAGCCAGCTCCTACAATGAGCAGTTCTTC. Residues: CASSSTASSYNEQFF.